These 31 T cell receptor beta chains originate from one sample sequenced in a study of T cells in Graves' hyperthyroidism and ophthalmopathy. The CDR3 regions of TCR beta were amplified from RNA transcripts. An initial round of RT-PCR targeting the TCR CDR3 relied on the HTBI primer set. TCRdb used MiXCR to reprocess the multiplex PCR reads, holding one entry per CDR3 protein. The sample records about 260,000 distinct CDR3 sequences, roughly 17% being singletons. Sequenced: blood. All receptors come from a woman under 30 with Graves' ophthalmopathy.

The rearrangement links TRBV5-5 to TRBJ2-1; 10 bases match TRBD1. J was trimmed by 8 bases and V by 3 bases; bases with no gene match: 8. CDR3 length equals 15 residues. The germline V gene has CDR1 SGHKS and CDR2 YYEKEE (reference sequence). The DNA for the CDR3 is TGTGCCAGCAGCTCCTCCGGGACAGGGGAATATGAGCAGTTCTTC. It encodes CASSSSGTGEYEQFF.

This clonotype was recorded many times. The chain carries TRBV7-9 and TRBJ1-2, with D hard to call. The CDR3 runs 15 residues. CDR1 is SEHNR and CDR2 is FQNEAQ in the germline V gene (reference sequence). Trimming removed 0 bases from V and 4 bases from J, with 12 bases in between. DNA for the CDR3: TGTGCCAGCAGCTTAGCCGAGACATCCCTCTATGGCTACACCTTC. It codes for CASSLAETSLYGYTF.

The CDR3 here is CASQDRGYGYTF. The DNA for the CDR3 is TGTGCCAGCCAAGACAGGGGCTATGGCTACACCTTC. The rearrangement links TRBV2 to TRBJ1-2; TRBD1 aligns across 8 bases. The CDR3 spans 12 residues. Per the germline V gene, CDR1 is SNHLY and CDR2 is FYNNEI. V shed 8 bases, J shed 4 bases, and the junction held 3 bases outside the gene matches. The variable domain in full, with the rest retrieved from reference TRBV2 and TRBJ1-2, is EPEVTQTPSHQVTQMGQEVILRCVPISNHLYFYWYRQILGQKVEFLVSFYNNEISEKSEIFDDQFSVERPDGSNFTLKIRSTKLEDSAMYFCASQDRGYGYTFGSGTRLTVV.

This clonotype was counted a few times. The chain combines TRBV6-1 with TRBJ1-2; no clear D. The germline V gene encodes CDR1 MNHNS and CDR2 SASEGT. Trimming took off 10 bases at V and 0 bases at J, with 9 bases between the two ends. The CDR3 covers 12 residues. In DNA form, the CDR3 reads TGTGCCACCGCGGGGACTAACTATGGCTACACCTTC. Protein sequence: CATAGTNYGYTF.

The sample holds many counts of this clonotype. This chain links TRBV2 with TRBJ2-6, with D possibly TRBD1 on 6 matching bases. CDR3 length: 19 residues. Germline assignment: CDR1 SNHLY and CDR2 FYNNEI. Trimming took off 7 bases at V and 1 base at J, with 23 bases between the two ends. The CDR3 here is CASNTRVGRGVSGANVLTF. The CDR3 DNA is TGTGCCAGCAACACCCGGGTGGGCAGGGGAGTTTCTGGGGCCAACGTCCTGACTTTC.

This clonotype has ten or more counts. Sequence at one end of the junction differs from germline and may be a read error. The chain recombines TRBV7-7 with TRBJ2-5; D gene unclear. CDR1 and CDR2 (germline): SSHAT, FNYEAQ (reference sequence). The CDR3 sequence is 13 residues long. The CDR3 nucleotides read TGTGCTAGCAGAATAGGGCAGGACGAGACCCAGTACTTC. Translation gives CASRIGQDETQYF.

This clonotype has a count of ten or more. One end of the junction is discordant with germline, which a read error may explain. The chain links TRBV14 to TRBJ1-1; D possibly corresponds to TRBD1 (5 bases). The CDR3 is made up of 15 amino acids. Germline assignment: CDR1 SGHDN and CDR2 FVKESK. This chain's CDR3 is CASSQVGAPNTEAFF. DNA for the CDR3: TGTGCCAGCAGCCAAGTAGGGGCGCCGAACACTGAGGCTTTCTTT. The full variable domain, rest sourced from reference TRBV14 and TRBJ1-1, is EAGVTQFPSHSVIEKGQTVTLRCDPISGHDNLYWYRRVMGKEIKFLLHFVKESKQDESGMPNNRFLAERTGGTYSTLKVQPAELEDSGVYFCASSQVGAPNTEAFFGQGTRLTVV.

Concerning this clonotype: Possible read error: a much larger clone is one base away. The genes are TRBV30 and TRBJ2-3, with D possibly being TRBD1 or TRBD2 (6 bases each). The CDR3 consists of 14 residues. CDR1 GTSNPN and CDR2 SVGIG come from the germline V gene (reference sequence). CDR3: CVWRAGQLTDTQYF. The CDR3 bases are TGTGTCTGGAGGGCGGGACAACTCACAGATACGCAGTATTTT.

This clonotype has a count of ten or more. The V and J genes are TRBV2 and TRBJ2-4; D may be TRBD2 (5 bases). CDR1 is SNHLY and CDR2 is FYNNEI in the germline V gene. Trimming left V 4 bases short and J 3 bases short, with 16 bases between. CDR3 length: 16 residues. The CDR3 loop reads CASSGFRGDGKNIQYF. CDR3 nucleotide sequence: TGTGCCAGCAGTGGTTTTCGGGGAGACGGCAAAAACATTCAGTACTTC.

The table lists this clonotype with many counts. V usage is TRBV7-2 and J usage is TRBJ2-3, with 10 bases identical to TRBD2. CDR1 and CDR2 from the germline V gene are SGHTA and FQGNSA. There are 15 residues in the CDR3. V was pared by 5 bases and J by 5 bases, with 7 bases of the junction left unmatched. The CDR3 region is CASSNSGRARDTQYF. The CDR3 nucleotides read TGTGCCAGCAGCAACAGCGGGAGGGCTAGAGATACGCAGTATTTT.

This clonotype came up a few times. The genes are TRBV19 and TRBJ1-5, with a possible D match to TRBD1 (6 bases). Trimming removed 6 bases from V and 3 bases from J, with 18 bases in between. The germline V gene has CDR1 LNHDA and CDR2 SQIVND (reference sequence). The CDR3 has 16 amino acids. CDR3 loop: CASSPRGQGPNQPQHF. In DNA, the CDR3 is TGTGCCAGTAGCCCCCGGGGGCAGGGTCCCAATCAGCCCCAGCATTTT.

This clonotype was observed at least ten times. CDR3 region: CASSPTGPEETQYF. The CDR3 region has the DNA TGTGCCAGCAGCCCGACAGGGCCTGAAGAGACCCAGTACTTC. This chain links TRBV7-9 with TRBJ2-5, with 7 nucleotides matching TRBD1. The CDR3 is made up of 14 amino acids. V shed 5 bases, J shed 3 bases, and the junction held 6 bases outside the gene matches. Germline V lookup: CDR1 SEHNR, CDR2 FQNEAQ (reference sequence).

The chain combines TRBV27 with TRBJ2-7; D may be TRBD1 or TRBD2 (5 bases each). With 6 bases removed from V and 0 bases from J, the gap between germline ends came to 24 bases. Germline assignment: CDR1 MNHEY and CDR2 SMNVEV (reference sequence). This CDR3 comprises 18 residues. The CDR3 reads CASRKPLPGTTSSYEQYF. The CDR3 DNA follows: TGTGCCAGCAGAAAGCCTCTCCCGGGGACGACCAGCTCCTACGAGCAGTACTTC.

The rearrangement uses TRBV7-9 and TRBJ2-5, with 15 bases aligning to TRBD2. The CDR3 runs 13 residues. The J segment lost 12 bases and the V segment lost 4 bases, leaving 3 bases of the junction unmatched. CDR1 and CDR2 (germline): SEHNR, FQNEAQ (reference sequence). The DNA for the CDR3 is TGTGCCAGCAGCTGGACTAGCGGGAGGGGGGAGTACTTC. This encodes CASSWTSGRGEYF.

There are many counts of this clonotype. The chain employs TRBV9 and TRBJ1-1; D remains ambiguous. The ends were cut back, 3 bases at V and 1 base at J, with 10 bases in the middle. The germline V gene has CDR1 SGDLS and CDR2 YYNGEE. The CDR3 runs 14 residues. CDR3 in amino acids: CASSADGTNTEAFF. CDR3 sequence (DNA): TGTGCCAGCAGCGCGGACGGAACGAACACTGAAGCTTTCTTT. Supplemented by reference TRBV9 and TRBJ1-1, the full variable domain reads DSGVTQTPKHLITATGQRVTLRCSPRSGDLSVYWYQQSLDQGLQFLIQYYNGEERAKGNILERFSAQQFPDLHSELNLSSLELGDSALYFCASSADGTNTEAFFGQGTRLTVV.

As concerns this clonotype: Just one base apart from a much larger clone, this may be a read error. V gene TRBV3-1 combines with J gene TRBJ2-7; D call uncertain. The assigned J gene may be wrong: the sequence end matches TRBJ2-1 better. Germline CDR1 LGHDT, CDR2 YNNKEL (reference sequence). The CDR3 length is 9 residues. CDR3 sequence (DNA): TGTGCCAGCAACTACGAGCAGTTCTTC. It yields the protein CASNYEQFF.

This clonotype was seen at least ten times. This chain uses TRBV28 with TRBJ2-7; either TRBD1 or TRBD2 may supply D (5 bases each). CDR3 length: 14 residues. Trimming removed 3 bases from V and 7 bases from J, with 16 bases in between. In germline, CDR1 is MDHEN, CDR2 SYDVKM. CDR3 nucleotide sequence: TGTGCCAGCAGTTTTGGCCCTTGGGGGAGTGAGCAGTACTTC. Residues: CASSFGPWGSEQYF. The whole variable domain, filled in from reference TRBV28 and TRBJ2-7, reads DVKVTQSSRYLVKRTGEKVFLECVQDMDHENMFWYRQDPGLGLRLIYFSYDVKMKEKGDIPEGYSVSREKKERFSLILESASTNQTSMYLCASSFGPWGSEQYFGPGTRLTVT.

This clonotype was picked up many times. The V and J genes are TRBV7-8 and TRBJ2-2; 8 bases line up with TRBD1. Germline V CDR1 and CDR2: SGHVS, FQNEAQ. The trim removed 0 bases at V and 6 bases at J, leaving 12 bases unmatched. The CDR3 covers 18 residues. CDR3: CASSLAPRGLHLSGELFF. The CDR3 DNA reads as TGTGCCAGCAGCTTAGCTCCCAGGGGGCTTCATTTGTCCGGGGAGCTGTTTTTT.

J is TRBJ1-5 and V is TRBV28; possibly TRBD1 for D (5 bases). The CDR3 has 12 residues. In germline, CDR1 is MDHEN, CDR2 SYDVKM. The V end lost 5 bases, the J end lost 11 bases, and 13 bases lay between the germline ends. CDR3 in amino acids: CASSPGGVAQHF. The CDR3 bases are TGTGCCAGCAGTCCCGGGGGTGTGGCCCAGCATTTT.

This clonotype was seen many times. The chain uses TRBV5-1 and TRBJ1-4; D may be TRBD1 (5 bases). CDR1 is SGHRS and CDR2 is YFSETQ in the germline V gene. V gave up 7 bases and J gave up 5 bases, with 12 bases separating them. The CDR3 is 13 amino acids. DNA of the CDR3: TGCGCCAGCGCCGGGGCCAACAATGAAAAACTGTTTTTT. Protein: CASAGANNEKLFF.

Ten or more counts support this clonotype. The chain joins TRBV7-9 to TRBJ2-7; tentative D call: TRBD2 (5 bases). Germline CDR1 is SEHNR and CDR2 is FQNEAQ (reference sequence). Trimming shortened V by 7 bases and J by 5 bases, and 21 bases separated the two germline ends. This CDR3 comprises 15 residues. The CDR3 spells CASTFDAGGGHEQYF. DNA for the CDR3: TGTGCCAGCACCTTCGACGCAGGAGGCGGGCACGAGCAGTACTTC.

This clonotype was seen ten or more times. This sequence joins TRBV11-2 and TRBJ2-7, with D possibly matching TRBD1 (5 bases). The germline V gene encodes CDR1 SGHAT and CDR2 FQNNGV. V gave up 5 bases and J gave up 3 bases, with 14 bases separating them. The CDR3 loop spans 14 amino acids. The DNA of the CDR3 is TGTGCCAGCAGCCAACAGGCCGTTAACTACGAGCAGTACTTC. Translating gives CASSQQAVNYEQYF. The whole variable domain, filled in from reference TRBV11-2 and TRBJ2-7, reads EAGVAQSPRYKIIEKRQSVAFWCNPISGHATLYWYQQILGQGPKLLIQFQNNGVVDDSQLPKDRFSAERLKGVDSTLKIQPAKLEDSAVYLCASSQQAVNYEQYFGPGTRLTVT.

This clonotype showed up many times. The rearrangement links TRBV20-1 to TRBJ1-3; possible D gene TRBD1, 5 bases. The CDR3 spans 13 residues. Trimming took off 0 bases at V and 4 bases at J, with 7 bases between the two ends. The germline gives CDR1 DFQATT, CDR2 SNEGSKA (reference sequence). Here the CDR3 reads CSAREKGGNTIYF. CDR3 nucleotides: TGCAGTGCTAGAGAAAAGGGGGGAAACACCATATATTTT.

This clonotype came up many times. The gene calls are TRBV18 and TRBJ2-7; D is uncertain. V was trimmed by 5 bases and J by 3 bases, leaving 5 bases between them. CDR1 is KGHSH and CDR2 is LQKENI in the germline V gene. This CDR3 comprises 11 residues. The CDR3 spells CASSTNYEQYF. CDR3 DNA: TGTGCCAGCTCAACGAACTACGAGCAGTACTTC.

This clonotype appeared a few times. This chain joins TRBV30 and TRBJ2-3; D might be TRBD1 or TRBD2, each matching 6 bases. Germline lookup yields CDR1 GTSNPN and CDR2 SVGIG (reference sequence). The CDR3 covers 14 residues. V lost 7 bases and J lost 1, with 15 bases in between. The CDR3 reads CAYGRGDRTDTQYF. CDR3 DNA: TGTGCCTACGGTAGGGGGGACCGCACAGATACGCAGTATTTT.

The rearrangement uses TRBV2 and TRBJ2-1, with 8 bases fitting TRBD2. From germline, CDR1 is SNHLY and CDR2 FYNNEI. This CDR3 is 13 amino acids long. V gave up 11 bases and J gave up 4 bases; unmatched junction bases: 7. CDR3 DNA sequence: TGTGCCGAAACTAGCGGAGGGTACAATGAGCAGTTCTTC. It yields the protein CAETSGGYNEQFF.

Many counts were recorded for this clonotype. This sequence joins TRBV11-2 and TRBJ1-2; D not certain. V lost 0 bases and J 8 bases, leaving 10 bases between the germline ends. CDR3 length equals 13 residues. The germline CDR1 and CDR2 sequences are SGHAT and FQNNGV. Here the CDR3 reads CASSLDMGRGYTF. Written as DNA, the CDR3 is TGTGCCAGCAGCTTAGATATGGGAAGGGGCTACACCTTC.

This clonotype was seen at least ten times. V is TRBV5-8 and J is TRBJ2-5; 7 bases are shared with TRBD2. The germline V gene encodes CDR1 SGHTS and CDR2 YDEGEE. This CDR3 contains 15 residues. Losses at the gene ends were 3 bases for V and 0 bases for J; bases not matched to a gene: 5. CDR3 coding DNA: TGTGCCAGCAGCTGGGCCGGGACTAACCAAGAGACCCAGTACTTC. Translated: CASSWAGTNQETQYF. Looking up the rest from reference TRBV5-8 and TRBJ2-5 gives the full variable domain: EAGVTQSPTHLIKTRGQQATLRCSPISGHTSVYWYQQALGLGLQFLLWYDEGEERNRGNFPPRFSGRQFPNYSSELNVNALELEDSALYLCASSWAGTNQETQYFGPGTRLLVL.

This clonotype was detected many times. The V gene is TRBV30, the J gene TRBJ1-1; D uncertain. Germline lookup yields CDR1 GTSNPN and CDR2 SVGIG (reference sequence). The length of the CDR3 is 12 residues. The V end was cut by 6 bases, the J end by 1 base, with 9 bases between. The CDR3 spells CACNRGNTEAFF. CDR3 DNA: TGTGCCTGTAACCGAGGGAACACTGAAGCTTTCTTT.

This clonotype was observed many times. The rearrangement joins TRBV5-1 to TRBJ2-3, with TRBD2 matching 8 bases. The J segment lost 1 base and the V segment lost 0 bases, leaving 4 bases of the junction unmatched. Germline V gives CDR1 SGHRS, CDR2 YFSETQ. The CDR3 loop spans 16 amino acids. The CDR3 DNA reads as TGCGCCAGCAGCTTGGATGCGGGGGGCGGCACAGATACGCAGTATTTT. This translates into CASSLDAGGGTDTQYF. The whole variable domain, remainder taken from reference TRBV5-1 and TRBJ2-3, is KAGVTQTPRYLIKTRGQQVTLSCSPISGHRSVSWYQQTPGQGLQFLFEYFSETQRNKGNFPGRFSGRQFSNSRSEMNVSTLELGDSALYLCASSLDAGGGTDTQYFGPGTRLTVL.

Points on this clonotype: A clone one base away is much larger, so this may be a read error. It is likely a read error, because the conserved phenylalanine at the end of the CDR3 is missing. The chain links TRBV9 to TRBJ2-7; 7 bases align to TRBD2. With V trimmed by 2 bases and J by 3 bases, 14 bases remained unmatched. CDR1 is SGDLS and CDR2 is YYNGEE in the germline V gene. CDR3 length equals 17 residues. This CDR3 reads CASSVEPLRGGGYEQYL. Here the CDR3 DNA reads TGTGCCAGCAGCGTGGAGCCCCTGCGCGGCGGGGGCTACGAGCAGTACCTC.